The T cell receptor beta chain described here comes from a study of neurological immune-mediated disorders. MiXCR, applied by TCRdb to the 5' RACE reads, yields one record per CDR3 protein. The table shows some 43,000 distinct CDR3 sequences, with more than 2% occurring only once. Germline loops: CDR1 SGHRS, CDR2 YFSETQ. V lost 3 bases, J lost 0 bases, and 14 bases stayed unmatched. This CDR3 has 20 residues. The J gene is TRBJ2-4, the V gene TRBV5-1; 11 nucleotides agree with TRBD2. The sample consisted of PBMCs. The clonotype originates from a man aged 25-45 years with multiple sclerosis. CDR3 DNA: TGCGCCAGCAGCTCCTACACTAGCGGGGGTCTTACCCTAGCCAAAAACATTCAGTACTTC. Its translation: CASSSYTSGGLTLAKNIQYF.